This entry lists 26 T cell receptor beta chains sequenced from one sample in a study of T cells in Graves' hyperthyroidism and ophthalmopathy. RNA transcripts yielded amplified TCR beta CDR3 regions. An initial round of RT-PCR targeting the TCR CDR3 relied on the HTBI primer set. TCRdb reanalysed the multiplex PCR reads using MiXCR and keeps one entry per CDR3 protein. The sample lists about 590,000 distinct CDR3 sequences, over 12% occurring once. Input material: blood. Every receptor here comes from a woman younger than 30 with Graves' ophthalmopathy.

This clonotype was recorded at least ten times. The V gene is TRBV3-1, the J gene TRBJ2-4, with D maybe TRBD1 (6 bases). Germline V gives CDR1 LGHDT, CDR2 YNNKEL (reference sequence). The germline V and J ends were trimmed by 4 bases and 6 bases, with 16 bases remaining between them. The length of the CDR3 is 15 residues. CDR3 region: CASSPSSGDGNIQYF. In DNA, the CDR3 is TGTGCCAGCAGCCCTAGCTCAGGGGACGGAAACATTCAGTACTTC.

With respect to this clonotype: This may be a read error, as it is one base from a much larger clone. The chain carries TRBV7-3 and TRBJ2-3; D gene ambiguous. Germline lookup yields CDR1 SGHTA and CDR2 FQGTGA. The CDR3 has 15 residues. The chain's CDR3 is CASSNRRGPTDTRYF. CDR3 nucleotides: TGTGCCAGCAGCAATAGAAGAGGCCCCACAGATACGCGGTATTTT.

This chain uses TRBV20-1 with TRBJ2-7, with 7 bases fitting TRBD2. V was pared by 7 bases and J by 0 bases, with 9 bases of the junction left unmatched. CDR1 is DFQATT and CDR2 is SNEGSKA in the germline V gene (reference sequence). There are 14 residues in the CDR3. CDR3 DNA: TGCAGTGGGACATCTAGCGGTCCCTCCTACGAGCAGTACTTC. Amino acids: CSGTSSGPSYEQYF.

This clonotype was detected a few times. The chain is built from TRBV7-8 and TRBJ2-7; tentative D call: TRBD1 (6 bases). This CDR3 contains 14 residues. Germline CDR1 and CDR2: SGHVS and FQNEAQ. The germline V and J ends were trimmed by 1 base and 2 bases, with 9 bases remaining between them. CDR3 residues: CASSLGQVTYEQYF. In DNA form, the CDR3 reads TGTGCCAGCAGCTTAGGACAGGTCACCTACGAGCAGTACTTC. Combining the CDR3 with reference TRBV7-8 and TRBJ2-7 gives the whole variable domain GAGVSQSPRYKVAKRGQDVALRCDPISGHVSLFWYQQALGQGPEFLTYFQNEAQLDKSGLPSDRFFAERPEGSVSTLKIQRTQQEDSAVYLCASSLGQVTYEQYFGPGTRLTVT.

The chain uses TRBV11-2 and TRBJ2-7; D is perhaps TRBD2 (5 bases). V was cut by 5 bases and J by 2 bases, with 16 bases left in between. Germline CDR1 and CDR2: SGHAT and FQNNGV. This CDR3 comprises 15 residues. In DNA, the CDR3 is TGTGCCAGCAGCCTGGATTCCGGGGATCCCTACGAGCAGTACTTC. It codes for CASSLDSGDPYEQYF.

This clonotype was counted a few times. The CDR3 DNA sequence: TGTGCCAGCGCAGGGTCGGAGAGCTCCTACAATGAGCAGTTCTTC. This gives the protein CASAGSESSYNEQFF. This sequence joins TRBV5-4 and TRBJ2-1, with D possibly TRBD1 on 5 matching bases. CDR1 and CDR2 from the germline V gene are SGHNT and YYREEE (reference sequence). This CDR3 spans 15 amino acids. V was shortened by 7 bases and J by 0 bases, with 14 bases between the two germline ends. Filled out from reference TRBV5-4 and TRBJ2-1, the complete variable domain reads ETGVTQSPTHLIKTRGQQVTLRCSSQSGHNTVSWYQQALGQGPQFIFQYYREEENGRGNFPPRFSGLQFPNYSSELNVNALELDDSALYLCASAGSESSYNEQFFGPGTRLTVL.

This clonotype has ten or more counts. The chain joins TRBV11-3 to TRBJ1-1, with TRBD1 matching over 9 bases. The CDR3 totals 16 residues. Germline lookup yields CDR1 SGHNT and CDR2 YENEEA. V trimming: 0 bases; J trimming: 3 bases; junction bases outside the gene matches: 5. The CDR3 sequence is CASSLDRDRGDTEAFF. In DNA form, the CDR3 reads TGTGCCAGCAGCTTAGATCGCGACAGGGGGGACACTGAAGCTTTCTTT.

This clonotype was seen ten or more times. The J gene is TRBJ2-1, the V gene TRBV7-8, with D perhaps matching TRBD2 (5 bases). The CDR3 contains 14 residues. With 5 bases removed from V and 0 bases from J, the gap between germline ends came to 8 bases. The germline CDR1 and CDR2 sequences are SGHVS and FQNEAQ. CDR3 residues: CASSPGSSYNEQFF. For the CDR3, the DNA is TGTGCCAGCAGCCCGGGGAGCTCCTACAATGAGCAGTTCTTC.

This clonotype was detected only a few times. The chain carries TRBV7-9 and TRBJ2-3; no reliable D call. CDR1 is SEHNR, CDR2 FQNEAQ, per germline (reference sequence). The V and J ends lost 8 bases and 0 bases respectively, with 9 bases between them. This CDR3 has 13 residues. CDR3 DNA: TGTGCCAGCGAGCTTCTTAGCACAGATACGCAGTATTTT. Amino acid sequence: CASELLSTDTQYF.

The chain employs TRBV5-4 and TRBJ2-2; D uncertain. The germline V gene encodes CDR1 SGHNT and CDR2 YYREEE (reference sequence). The CDR3 contains 13 residues. Trimming stripped 4 bases from V and 7 bases from J, with 11 bases between. CDR3 amino acids: CASSVDHDGELFF. The CDR3, as DNA: TGTGCCAGCAGCGTGGATCACGACGGGGAGCTGTTTTTT.

In this sample, this clonotype turned up many times. Written as DNA, the CDR3 is TGTGCCAGCGACGGTTCCGGGACAGGGGACACTGAAGCTTTCTTT. Translating gives CASDGSGTGDTEAFF. The chain uses TRBV27 and TRBJ1-1; TRBD1 matches at 10 bases. The CDR3 has 15 residues. V dropped 8 bases and J dropped 3; count of bases not matched to a gene: 9. Germline V gene lookup returns CDR1 MNHEY and CDR2 SMNVEV (reference sequence).

The J gene is TRBJ2-6, the V gene TRBV9, with 9 bases fitting TRBD1. CDR3 length: 18 amino acids. CDR1 SGDLS and CDR2 YYNGEE come from the germline V gene. The junction had 7 bases not matched to a gene; V was cut back by 3 bases and J by 0 bases. The CDR3 protein is CASSGGGTGISGANVLTF. Here the CDR3 DNA reads TGTGCCAGCAGCGGGGGGGGGACAGGGATCTCTGGGGCCAACGTCCTGACTTTC.

This clonotype has only a few counts. This chain uses TRBV4-1 with TRBJ2-7; 8 positions match TRBD2. The CDR3 spans 13 residues. Losses at the gene ends were 1 base for V and 9 bases for J; bases not matched to a gene: 5. Germline CDR1 and CDR2: MGHRA and YSYEKL. The CDR3 reads CASSQAGGKGQYF. CDR3 nucleotides: TGCGCCAGCAGCCAAGCGGGAGGGAAAGGGCAGTACTTC.

This clonotype was detected ten times or more. The chain links TRBV7-2 to TRBJ2-3, with a possible D match to TRBD1 (6 bases). Germline V gene lookup returns CDR1 SGHTA and CDR2 FQGNSA. The CDR3 spans 15 residues. Deletions cut 2 bases from V and 2 bases from J, with 11 bases between. Written as DNA, the CDR3 is TGTGCCAGCAGCTTACCTACAGGGCTCACAGATACGCAGTATTTT. It translates to CASSLPTGLTDTQYF.

In its sample, this clonotype was seen many times. The chain joins TRBV18 to TRBJ2-3; TRBD1 might be the D (6 bases). V was pared by 0 bases and J by 2 bases, with 15 bases between. The CDR3 length is 17 residues. Germline V gene lookup returns CDR1 KGHSH and CDR2 LQKENI. The CDR3 nucleotides are TGTGCCAGCTCACCACCCTTTGCCAGGGGAATCACAGATACGCAGTATTTT. Residues: CASSPPFARGITDTQYF. The whole variable domain, filled in from reference TRBV18 and TRBJ2-3, reads NAGVMQNPRHLVRRRGQEARLRCSPMKGHSHVYWYRQLPEEGLKFMVYLQKENIIDESGMPKERFSAEFPKEGPSILRIQQVVRGDSAAYFCASSPPFARGITDTQYFGPGTRLTVL.

The J gene is TRBJ2-7, the V gene TRBV19; TRBD1 aligns across 7 bases. There are 13 residues in the CDR3. From germline, CDR1 is LNHDA and CDR2 SQIVND (reference sequence). Trimming at V came to 3 bases and at J to 3 bases, leaving 2 bases not matched to a gene. In DNA, the CDR3 is TGTGCCAGTAGTATGGACAGGTTCTACGAGCAGTACTTC. It specifies CASSMDRFYEQYF.

This clonotype was seen many times. Here the CDR3 reads CSGEGVYGYTF. The CDR3 DNA reads TGCAGCGGCGAAGGGGTATATGGCTACACCTTC. The chain has TRBV29-1 and TRBJ1-2; possible D gene TRBD1, 5 bases. V dropped 7 bases and J dropped 5 bases, with 11 bases sitting between them. The CDR3 is 11 amino acids. CDR1 is SQVTM, CDR2 ANQGSEA, per germline.

This clonotype was seen repeatedly, ten times or more. The genes are TRBV7-2 and TRBJ1-1, with D maybe TRBD1 (5 bases). The CDR3 runs 14 residues. Trimming pared 3 bases from V and 0 bases from J, leaving 8 bases between. Germline-derived CDR1 and CDR2 are SGHTA and FQGNSA. CDR3 DNA: TGTGCCAGCAGCTTTGGGGCTATGAACACTGAAGCTTTCTTT. It encodes CASSFGAMNTEAFF.

This clonotype came up many times. The chain combines TRBV11-3 with TRBJ1-6, with D tentatively TRBD1 (6 bases). The CDR3 consists of 13 residues. Trimming took off 5 bases at V and 8 bases at J, with 10 bases between the two ends. CDR1 SGHNT and CDR2 YENEEA come from the germline V gene. The CDR3 reads CASSDRRDSPLHF. The CDR3 nucleotides read TGTGCCAGCAGCGACAGGCGGGATTCACCCCTCCACTTT.

This clonotype was counted a single time. This sequence may be a read error, since a much larger clone differs from it by one base. The gene calls are TRBV28 and TRBJ2-7; either TRBD1 or TRBD2 may fit D (5 bases each). In germline, CDR1 is MDHEN, CDR2 SYDVKM. Trimming removed 6 bases at V and 0 bases at J, with 15 bases between. The CDR3 is made up of 15 amino acids. CDR3 sequence: CASRSSGTASYEQYF. The CDR3, as DNA: TGTGCCAGCAGATCCTCCGGGACGGCCTCCTACGAGCAGTACTTC.

In this sample, this clonotype turned up a few times. The chain links TRBV11-2 to TRBJ2-1; TRBD1 agrees at 12 bases. The CDR3 is made up of 15 amino acids. Germline-derived CDR1 and CDR2 are SGHAT and FQNNGV. J was trimmed by 10 bases and V by 8 bases; bases with no gene match: 12. This CDR3 reads CASGPAGTGGGEQFF. CDR3 bases: TGTGCCAGCGGCCCGGCCGGGACAGGGGGCGGGGAGCAGTTCTTC.

The sample holds many counts of this clonotype. V gene TRBV19 combines with J gene TRBJ1-5; 12 bases align to TRBD1. The CDR3 totals 15 residues. With V trimmed by 5 bases and J by 5 bases, 4 bases remained unmatched. Germline CDR1 reads LNHDA; CDR2 reads SQIVND (reference sequence). CDR3 in amino acids: CASSPGTGGYQPQHF. The CDR3 DNA reads as TGTGCCAGTAGTCCAGGGACAGGGGGCTATCAGCCCCAGCATTTT.

This clonotype was found many times. This chain links TRBV20-1 with TRBJ2-1; 10 nucleotides match TRBD2. Germline V gene data show CDR1 as DFQATT and CDR2 as SNEGSKA (reference sequence). The length of the CDR3 is 14 residues. V shed 3 bases, J shed 6 bases, and the junction held 5 bases outside the gene matches. CDR3 coding DNA: TGCAGTGCTAGCCCCAGCGGGAGGGGCAATGAGCAGTTCTTC. It specifies CSASPSGRGNEQFF.

This clonotype was seen at least ten times. The CDR3 DNA follows: TGTGCCAGCAGTTTCTTTACCTACGAGCAGTACTTC. This codes for CASSFFTYEQYF. The V call is TRBV28, the J call TRBJ2-7; no reliable D call. V lost 3 bases and J 2 bases, leaving 5 bases between the germline ends. The CDR3 runs 12 residues. Germline CDR1 reads MDHEN; CDR2 reads SYDVKM.

This clonotype has at least ten counts. The chain is built from TRBV4-2 and TRBJ2-5; D remains ambiguous. The CDR3 covers 17 residues. The germline V gene encodes CDR1 LGHNA and CDR2 YNFKEQ. V lost 1 base, J lost 1 base, and 16 bases lay in between. DNA of the CDR3: TGTGCCAGCAGCCAAGGGACCGAAGCTGTAGGCCAAGAGACCCAGTACTTC. It codes for CASSQGTEAVGQETQYF.

This clonotype has just a few counts. The chain combines TRBV29-1 with TRBJ2-1; 10 bases are shared with TRBD1. V was pared by 7 bases and J by 3 bases, with 6 bases of the junction left unmatched. The germline gives CDR1 SQVTM, CDR2 ANQGSEA. This CDR3 is 14 amino acids long. The CDR3 reads CSASDRGVYNEQFF. The DNA for the CDR3 is TGCAGCGCTTCGGACAGGGGGGTCTACAATGAGCAGTTCTTC.